The 32 T cell receptor beta chains in this list originate from one sample, sequenced in a study of blood T cell repertoires in COVID-19. TCRdb's table, derived via immunoSEQ multiplex PCR, lists solely in-frame clones and lacks some. The data hold around 150,000 clones, with just under 90% observed a single time. The sequencing sample was made of peripheral blood. The receptors stem from a woman in her seventies with COVID-19, enrolled during active disease.

This chain links TRBV28 with TRBJ1-2; D remains ambiguous. Trimming left V 5 bases short and J 3 bases short, with 10 bases between. The germline gives CDR1 MDHEN, CDR2 SYDVKM. This CDR3 spans 13 amino acids. CDR3 nucleotides: TGTGCCAGCAGTCGGACGGACTACTATGGCTACACCTTC. Amino acids: CASSRTDYYGYTF.

This chain connects TRBV27 to TRBJ1-6; D gene unclear. This CDR3 has 15 residues. Germline V CDR1 and CDR2: MNHEY, SMNVEV (reference sequence). Trimming took off 7 bases at V and 4 bases at J, with 14 bases between the two ends. CDR3 in amino acids: CASTAVGPYNSPLHF. The CDR3 DNA sequence: TGTGCCAGCACCGCCGTGGGCCCGTATAATTCACCCCTCCACTTT.

The chain is built from TRBV3-1 (or the pseudogene TRBV3-2) and TRBJ2-7, with D possibly TRBD1 on 5 matching bases. Germline lookup yields CDR1 LGHDT and CDR2 YNNKEL (reference sequence). The CDR3 spans 15 residues. Trimming shortened V by 0 bases and J by 8 bases, and 17 bases separated the two germline ends. The CDR3 protein is CASSQDVTRGGKQYF. The CDR3 nucleotides read TGTGCCAGCAGCCAAGATGTGACAAGGGGCGGAAAGCAGTACTTC.

This clone was picked up one time. The CDR3 region has the DNA TGTGCCAGCAGTTCCGGGACAGGGATTCTTGGAAACACCATATATTTT. This sequence encodes CASSSGTGILGNTIYF. The chain carries TRBV2 and TRBJ1-3, with TRBD1 identical over 9 bases. Per germline, CDR1 SNHLY and CDR2 FYNNEI. V was pared by 5 bases and J by 3 bases, with 8 bases of the junction left unmatched. The CDR3 extends over 16 amino acids.

Details on this clone: A read error likely explains this, since a far larger clone differs by one base. The chain combines TRBV5-1 with TRBJ1-1, with TRBD1 identical over 8 bases. The germline V gene has CDR1 SGHRS and CDR2 YFSETQ. J was trimmed by 10 bases and V by 7 bases; bases with no gene match: 9. This CDR3 comprises 12 residues. As DNA, the CDR3 is TGCGCCAGCTGCTCCGGGACAGGCCCAGCTTTCTTT. It yields the protein CASCSGTGPAFF.

This chain joins TRBV2 and TRBJ1-2; TRBD1 is a possible D gene (5 bases). This CDR3 is built from 12 residues. Per germline, CDR1 SNHLY and CDR2 FYNNEI. V was clipped by 6 bases and J by 6 bases, with 11 bases between them. The CDR3 region is CASRQGLHGYTF. The CDR3 DNA reads as TGTGCCAGCAGGCAGGGACTCCATGGCTACACCTTC.

The chain employs TRBV6-2 or TRBV6-3 and TRBJ1-2; TRBD1 is a possible D gene (6 bases). In germline, CDR1 is MNHEY, CDR2 SVGEGT. The V end lost 2 bases, the J end lost 7 bases, and 11 bases lay between the germline ends. This CDR3 contains 13 residues. Here the CDR3 reads CASSYLDSGGYTF. CDR3 nucleotide sequence: TGTGCCAGCAGTTACCTGGACAGTGGTGGCTACACCTTC.

The rearrangement joins TRBV27 to TRBJ1-6, with TRBD1 matching 9 bases. Germline loops: CDR1 MNHEY, CDR2 SMNVEV (reference sequence). The CDR3 is 13 amino acids. With 8 bases clipped from V and 9 bases from J, the junction kept 5 bases outside the gene matches. The CDR3 sequence is CASHGTGPSPLHF. CDR3 DNA sequence: TGTGCCAGCCATGGGACAGGGCCTTCACCCCTCCACTTT.

The chain is built from TRBV12-3 or TRBV12-4 and TRBJ2-1, with D possibly being TRBD2 (6 bases). Deletions cut 8 bases from V and 10 bases from J, with 12 bases between. The CDR3 sequence is 11 residues long. CDR3: CASSGDLEQFF. CDR3 coding DNA: TGTGCCAGCTCGGGGGACCTCGAGCAGTTCTTC.

The J gene is TRBJ2-1, the V gene TRBV27, with 8 bases that match TRBD1. This CDR3 contains 14 residues. Unmatched junction bases numbered 4, after V lost 3 bases and J lost 6 bases. CDR1 is MNHEY, CDR2 SMNVEV, per germline (reference sequence). The CDR3 DNA reads as TGTGCCAGCAGTTTTTTACAGGGGGGCAATGAGCAGTTCTTC. This gives the protein CASSFLQGGNEQFF.

The chain joins TRBV15 to TRBJ1-1; D may be TRBD1 (6 bases). CDR3 length: 14 amino acids. V lost 5 bases, J lost 7 bases, and 17 bases lay in between. Germline assignment: CDR1 LNHNV and CDR2 YYDKDF (reference sequence). The DNA for the CDR3 is TGTGCCACCAGCTCCCGGGGGGGGCGAAATGAAGCTTTCTTT. Translated, it gives CATSSRGGRNEAFF. Together with reference TRBV15 and TRBJ1-1, the CDR3 gives the full variable domain: DAMVIQNPRYQVTQFGKPVTLSCSQTLNHNVMYWYQQKSSQAPKLLFHYYDKDFNNEADTPDNFQSRRPNTSFCFLDIRSPGLGDTAMYLCATSSRGGRNEAFFGQGTRLTVV.

This clone was recorded only once. This rearrangement joins TRBV28 to TRBJ1-5; 9 bases fit TRBD1. Per germline, CDR1 MDHEN and CDR2 SYDVKM. V was pared by 6 bases and J by 6 bases, with 9 bases of the junction left unmatched. This CDR3 spans 15 amino acids. The CDR3 reads CASRMGQGGIQPQHF. The DNA of the CDR3 is TGTGCCAGCAGGATGGGACAGGGAGGAATTCAGCCCCAGCATTTT.

The DNA for the CDR3 is TGCGCCAGCAGCCGAACTAGCGGGGTCACAGATACGCAGTATTTT. Translating it yields CASSRTSGVTDTQYF. The V gene is TRBV4-1, the J gene TRBJ2-3; 10 positions match TRBD2. Germline CDR1 reads MGHRA; CDR2 reads YSYEKL. The CDR3 consists of 15 residues. Trimming at V came to 4 bases and at J to 2 bases, leaving 3 bases not matched to a gene.

The chain recombines TRBV10-1 with TRBJ2-7; TRBD1 matches at 9 bases. V lost 3 bases, J lost 1 base, and 7 bases stayed unmatched. CDR1 and CDR2 (germline): WNHNN, SYGVQD (reference sequence). This CDR3 is 16 amino acids long. As DNA, the CDR3 is TGCGCCAGCAGTGACTTCGGGGGACAGGGTTCCTACGAGCAGTACTTC. This sequence encodes CASSDFGGQGSYEQYF.

This chain uses TRBV19 with TRBJ1-6, with D hard to call. Germline CDR1 reads LNHDA; CDR2 reads SQIVND (reference sequence). This CDR3 has 13 residues. V dropped 8 bases and J dropped 9 bases, with 14 bases sitting between them. CDR3 nucleotide sequence: TGTGCCAGTCACAACAGTTTAGGTTCACCCCTCCACTTT. Translation gives CASHNSLGSPLHF.

This sequence joins TRBV7-8 and TRBJ1-3, with 9 bases that match TRBD1. Unmatched junction bases numbered 9, after V lost 5 bases and J lost 7 bases. The CDR3 contains 15 residues. Germline-derived CDR1 and CDR2 are SGHVS and FQNEAQ. DNA for the CDR3: TGTGCCAGCAGCCGGGGACAGGGTTATTCGAACACCATATATTTT. This codes for CASSRGQGYSNTIYF. The full variable domain, rest sourced from reference TRBV7-8 and TRBJ1-3, is GAGVSQSPRYKVAKRGQDVALRCDPISGHVSLFWYQQALGQGPEFLTYFQNEAQLDKSGLPSDRFFAERPEGSVSTLKIQRTQQEDSAVYLCASSRGQGYSNTIYFGEGSWLTVV.

This chain connects TRBV5-1 to TRBJ2-7; tentatively, D is TRBD2 (6 bases). The germline V gene encodes CDR1 SGHRS and CDR2 YFSETQ. CDR3 length: 13 amino acids. V lost 7 bases, J lost 4 bases, and 15 bases lay in between. CDR3 bases: TGCGCCAGCGGCCCCGCGGGATCGTACGAGCAGTACTTC. This codes for CASGPAGSYEQYF.

The rearrangement uses TRBV29-1 and TRBJ2-7, with 10 bases lining up with TRBD2. V lost 4 bases, J lost 3 bases, and 6 bases stayed unmatched. The length of the CDR3 is 14 residues. Looked up from germline, CDR1 is SQVTM and CDR2 is ANQGSEA. The CDR3 DNA reads as TGCAGCGTTGTTCCCGCTAGCGGGGGCTACGAGCAGTACTTC. It encodes CSVVPASGGYEQYF.

The chain combines TRBV7-6 with TRBJ2-1; 11 bases agree with TRBD1. Germline V gene data show CDR1 as SGHVS and CDR2 as FNYEAQ. The CDR3 runs 16 residues. The J segment lost 7 bases and the V segment lost 5 bases, leaving 10 bases of the junction unmatched. The CDR3 region is CASSARTGGFWNEQFF. CDR3 coding DNA: TGTGCCAGCAGCGCTAGGACAGGGGGCTTTTGGAATGAGCAGTTCTTC.

The chain combines TRBV5-8 with TRBJ2-3, with 15 bases identical to TRBD2. V trimming: 0 bases; J trimming: 2 bases; junction bases outside the gene matches: 7. The germline CDR1 and CDR2 sequences are SGHTS and YDEGEE. The CDR3 runs to 19 residues. The CDR3 DNA reads as TGTGCCAGCAGCTTGGGATCGGGACTAGCGGGGGGACCCACAGATACGCAGTATTTT. Amino acids: CASSLGSGLAGGPTDTQYF. Supplemented by reference TRBV5-8 and TRBJ2-3, the full variable domain reads EAGVTQSPTHLIKTRGQQATLRCSPISGHTSVYWYQQALGLGLQFLLWYDEGEERNRGNFPPRFSGRQFPNYSSELNVNALELEDSALYLCASSLGSGLAGGPTDTQYFGPGTRLTVL.

The chain has TRBV2 and TRBJ2-3; the match to TRBD1 covers 9 bases. This CDR3 has 15 amino acids. The V segment lost 5 bases and the J segment 2 bases; nucleotides outside the gene matches: 5. Germline V lookup: CDR1 SNHLY, CDR2 FYNNEI. The CDR3 nucleotides read TGTGCCAGCAGTTCTGACAGGGGGTTCACAGATACGCAGTATTTT. Translation: CASSSDRGFTDTQYF.

This clone was detected a few times. The chain uses TRBV11-1 and TRBJ1-6, with a possible D match to TRBD1 (6 bases). CDR1 and CDR2 (germline): SGHAT, FQDESV (reference sequence). CDR3 length: 15 residues. V lost 1 base to trimming and J lost 8 bases, with 12 bases between them. CDR3 protein: CASSLGADRYSPLHF. The DNA for the CDR3 is TGTGCCAGCAGCTTAGGCGCGGACAGATATTCACCCCTCCACTTT.

Here the CDR3 DNA reads TGTGCCAGCAGTGAAGAAGCAGGGGGCTATGGCTACACCTTC. As protein: CASSEEAGGYGYTF. V usage is TRBV6-1 and J usage is TRBJ1-2, with 7 nucleotides matching TRBD1. Trimming at V came to 1 base and at J to 4 bases, leaving 3 bases not matched to a gene. The length of the CDR3 is 14 residues. CDR1 is MNHNS and CDR2 is SASEGT in the germline V gene.

The rearrangement joins TRBV5-1 to TRBJ2-2; D uncertain. Trimming took 0 bases from V and 4 from J, leaving 7 bases between them. The CDR3 is made up of 14 amino acids. Germline V gene lookup returns CDR1 SGHRS and CDR2 YFSETQ. The CDR3 reads CASSLGASTGELFF. The CDR3 DNA sequence: TGCGCCAGCAGCTTGGGGGCTTCCACCGGGGAGCTGTTTTTT.

This clone was counted only a few times. V gene TRBV19 combines with J gene TRBJ1-6, with 8 bases lining up with TRBD1. This CDR3 spans 15 amino acids. The V and J ends lost 5 bases and 6 bases, in that order; junction bases with no gene match: 6. Germline-derived CDR1 and CDR2 are LNHDA and SQIVND (reference sequence). CDR3 nucleotides: TGTGCCAGTAGTGCCGGGACAGGCCCTAATTCACCCCTCCACTTT. Amino acid sequence: CASSAGTGPNSPLHF.

The V gene is TRBV3-1 (or the pseudogene TRBV3-2), the J gene TRBJ2-2, with D perhaps matching TRBD2 (5 bases). The germline V and J ends were trimmed by 1 base and 0 bases, with 15 bases remaining between them. The CDR3 runs 18 residues. CDR1 and CDR2 from the germline V gene are LGHDT and YNNKEL (reference sequence). The CDR3 DNA follows: TGTGCCAGCAGCCAAGTAGGGAAGGCTAGCTCGAACACCGGGGAGCTGTTTTTT. Protein product: CASSQVGKASSNTGELFF.

Written as DNA, the CDR3 is TGTGCCAGCAGCCAGGGGGCCGAGCAGTACTTC. It codes for CASSQGAEQYF. This sequence joins TRBV3-1 (or the pseudogene TRBV3-2) and TRBJ2-7; D perhaps matches TRBD1 (6 bases). The germline V and J ends were trimmed by 3 bases and 6 bases, with 6 bases remaining between them. Germline V gene lookup returns CDR1 LGHDT and CDR2 YNNKEL (reference sequence). The length of the CDR3 is 11 residues.

The chain uses TRBV24-1 and TRBJ1-2; 8 bases align to TRBD1. The germline CDR1 and CDR2 sequences are KGHDR and SFDVKD. The CDR3 has 14 amino acids. V was pared by 4 bases and J by 7 bases, with 7 bases of the junction left unmatched. CDR3 protein: CATSDPYGTGGYTF. DNA of the CDR3: TGTGCCACCAGTGACCCATATGGGACAGGTGGCTACACCTTC.

The gene calls are TRBV7-9 and TRBJ1-2; D gene ambiguous. The germline CDR1 and CDR2 sequences are SEHNR and FQNEAQ (reference sequence). This CDR3 contains 14 residues. V was shortened by 8 bases and J by 0 bases, with 13 bases between the two germline ends. CDR3 coding DNA: TGTGCCAGCCATGACACGATAACTAACTATGGCTACACCTTC. It specifies CASHDTITNYGYTF.

The gene calls are TRBV5-1 and TRBJ1-6; D perhaps matches TRBD1 (6 bases). Germline V gene data show CDR1 as SGHRS and CDR2 as YFSETQ. Deletions cut 0 bases from V and 7 bases from J, with 8 bases between. This CDR3 region has 14 residues. Written as DNA, the CDR3 is TGCGCCAGCAGCTTGGGACAGGACAATTCACCCCTCCACTTT. Amino acid sequence: CASSLGQDNSPLHF.

The chain couples TRBV5-1 to TRBJ1-3; 7 positions match TRBD1. Trimming cost V 1 base and J 0 bases; bases outside gene matches: 25. The CDR3 consists of 23 residues. Looked up from germline, CDR1 is SGHRS and CDR2 is YFSETQ. The CDR3 protein is CASSLLGNGQEDVLKASGNTIYF. For the CDR3, the DNA is TGCGCCAGCAGCTTGTTAGGGAACGGACAGGAAGACGTCCTCAAAGCCTCTGGAAACACCATATATTTT.

V and J are TRBV5-4 and TRBJ1-1, with D hard to call. Trimming removed 2 bases at V and 0 bases at J, with 14 bases between. Germline-derived CDR1 and CDR2 are SGHNT and YYREEE (reference sequence). CDR3 length equals 16 residues. CDR3: CASSFPGRGMNTEAFF. CDR3 in DNA: TGTGCCAGCAGCTTCCCCGGCCGAGGAATGAACACTGAAGCTTTCTTT.